These 10 T cell receptor beta chains came from one sample sequenced in a study of T cells in Graves' hyperthyroidism and ophthalmopathy. Amplification targeted TCR beta CDR3 regions from RNA transcripts. The primer set for the first-round RT-PCR of the TCR CDR3 was HTBI. TCRdb redid the calling of the multiplex PCR reads with MiXCR, one entry per CDR3 protein. Of about 740,000 distinct CDR3 sequences in the sample, about 14% were seen once. Sequencing input: blood. The source of these receptors is a woman under 30 with Graves' hyperthyroidism.

The chain uses TRBV6-1 and TRBJ1-2; D unresolved. V dropped 7 bases and J dropped 5 bases, with 8 bases sitting between them. Germline lookup yields CDR1 MNHNS and CDR2 SASEGT. The CDR3 sequence is 11 residues long. The CDR3 DNA reads as TGTGCCAGCAACTTGGAGTATGGCTACACCTTC. Translated: CASNLEYGYTF.

The gene calls are TRBV20-1 and TRBJ2-7; TRBD2 aligns across 8 bases. The trim removed 3 bases at V and 2 bases at J, leaving 3 bases unmatched. This CDR3 region has 13 residues. CDR1 is DFQATT, CDR2 SNEGSKA, per germline (reference sequence). CDR3 nucleotides: TGCAGTGCTAGGGGGACTAGAACCTACGAGCAGTACTTC. Protein: CSARGTRTYEQYF.

This clonotype appeared a few times. The V and J genes are TRBV20-1 and TRBJ2-1, with D uncertain. CDR1 is DFQATT and CDR2 is SNEGSKA in the germline V gene (reference sequence). The CDR3 is 15 amino acids. Trimming left V 0 bases short and J 4 bases short, with 13 bases between. As DNA, the CDR3 is TGCAGTGCTAGAGATCCAACCGCAAATTACAATGAGCAGTTCTTC. Protein sequence: CSARDPTANYNEQFF.

On this clonotype itself: A much bigger clone sits one base away, suggesting this may be a read error. The chain is built from TRBV27 and TRBJ2-3; D call uncertain. The better agreement between TRBJ1-5 and the DNA end casts doubt on the J call. Germline CDR1 reads MNHEY; CDR2 reads SMNVEV (reference sequence). This CDR3 has 15 amino acids. CDR3 sequence (DNA): TGTGCCACGGGCGGACTAGCGAAGTTCACAGATACGCAGCATTTT. Translation gives CATGGLAKFTDTQHF.

This clonotype came up many times. A read error may account for a junction end that differs from germline. V usage is TRBV12-3 or TRBV12-4 and J usage is TRBJ2-5; 9 nucleotides agree with TRBD2. CDR3 length equals 13 residues. CDR3 coding DNA: TGTGCCAGCAGTTTAAGCCTAGCGGGGACGCCGGACTTC. Amino acid sequence: CASSLSLAGTPDF.

This clonotype was recorded many times. The rearrangement joins TRBV6-5 to TRBJ2-5; no clear D gene. Germline assignment: CDR1 MNHEY and CDR2 SVGAGI. The CDR3 runs to 13 residues. V dropped 2 bases and J dropped 0 bases, with 4 bases sitting between them. The DNA for the CDR3 is TGTGCCAGCAGTTACACCTACCAAGAGACCCAGTACTTC. Protein: CASSYTYQETQYF.

This chain joins TRBV4-1 and TRBJ2-7; perhaps TRBD2 as D (6 bases). Germline CDR1 is MGHRA and CDR2 is YSYEKL. This CDR3 is built from 16 residues. Trimming stripped 0 bases from V and 0 bases from J, with 12 bases between. The CDR3 is CASSQEGAGSSYEQYF. CDR3 in DNA: TGCGCCAGCAGCCAAGAAGGCGCGGGGAGCTCCTACGAGCAGTACTTC.

Many counts were recorded for this clonotype. The V and J genes are TRBV2 and TRBJ2-7; 7 positions agree with TRBD1. Germline lookup yields CDR1 SNHLY and CDR2 FYNNEI. CDR3 size: 14 residues. V was pared by 3 bases and J by 0 bases, with 2 bases of the junction left unmatched. CDR3 DNA sequence: TGTGCCAGCAGTGAGGGGACAGCCTCCTACGAGCAGTACTTC. Translation gives CASSEGTASYEQYF.

As concerns this clonotype: Possible read error: a much larger clone is one base away. The chain links TRBV30 to TRBJ1-1; tentative D call: TRBD1 (5 bases). Germline values: CDR1 GTSNPN, CDR2 SVGIG (reference sequence). CDR3 length: 16 amino acids. The CDR3 sequence is CAWSGGAGRLNTEASF. The CDR3 DNA is TGTGCCTGGAGTGGCGGGGCAGGGAGGTTAAACACTGAAGCTTCCTTT.

In this sample, this clonotype turned up many times. The chain couples TRBV7-3 to TRBJ2-1; D not resolved. Trimming pared 1 base from V and 10 bases from J, leaving 8 bases between. The CDR3 sequence is 12 residues long. Per the germline V gene, CDR1 is SGHTA and CDR2 is FQGTGA. The CDR3 DNA is TGTGCCAGCAGCTTAATTGGCGACGAGCAGTTCTTC. It codes for CASSLIGDEQFF.